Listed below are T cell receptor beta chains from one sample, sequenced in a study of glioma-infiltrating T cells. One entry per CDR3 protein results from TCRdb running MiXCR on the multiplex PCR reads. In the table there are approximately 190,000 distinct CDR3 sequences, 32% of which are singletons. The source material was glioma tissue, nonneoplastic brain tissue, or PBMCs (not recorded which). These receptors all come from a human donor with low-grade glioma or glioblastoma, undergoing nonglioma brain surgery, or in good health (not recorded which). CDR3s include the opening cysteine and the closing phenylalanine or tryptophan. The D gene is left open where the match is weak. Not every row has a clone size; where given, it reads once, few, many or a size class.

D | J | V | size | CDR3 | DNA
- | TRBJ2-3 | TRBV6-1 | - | CASRKLAEITDTQYF | TGCGCCAGCAGGAAACTAGCAGAGATCACAGATACGCAGTATTTT
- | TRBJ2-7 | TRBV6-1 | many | CASTRDGQSFYEQYF | TGTGCCAGCACCCGCGACGGGCAGAGTTTCTACGAGCAGTACTTC
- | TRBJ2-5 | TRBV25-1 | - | CASSLAGPLAQETQYF | TGTGCCAGCAGCTTAGCAGGCCCACTAGCCCAAGAGACCCAGTACTTC
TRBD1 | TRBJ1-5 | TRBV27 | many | CASSLYRGGNQPQHF | TGTGCCAGCAGTTTATACAGGGGGGGCAATCAGCCCCAGCATTTT
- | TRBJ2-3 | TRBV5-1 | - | CASKFTDTQYF | TGCGCCAGCAAATTTACAGATACGCAGTATTTT
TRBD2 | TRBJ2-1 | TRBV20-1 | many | CSALGVAGGEGEQFF | TGCAGTGCCCTAGGGGTAGCGGGGGGGGAAGGAGAGCAGTTCTTC
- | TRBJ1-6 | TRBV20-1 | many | CSARKNTAAPLHF | TGCAGTGCTAGAAAAAACACCGCCGCACCCCTCCACTTT
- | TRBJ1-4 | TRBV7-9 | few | CASSPPGLLNEKLFF | TGTGCCAGCAGCCCCCCAGGATTACTTAATGAAAAACTGTTTTTT
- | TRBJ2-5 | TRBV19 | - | CASSIIRGGRETQYF | TGTGCCAGTAGTATAATCCGGGGCGGACGGGAGACCCAGTACTTC
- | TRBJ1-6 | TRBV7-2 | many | CASSLANSPLHF | TGTGCCAGCAGCCTCGCAAATTCACCCCTCCACTTT
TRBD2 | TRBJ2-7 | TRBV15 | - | CATSREVPVAGHYEQYF | TGTGCCACCAGCAGAGAGGTACCGGTAGCGGGACACTACGAGCAGTACTTC
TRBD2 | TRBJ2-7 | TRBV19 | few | CASSISGRYEQYF | TGTGCCAGTAGTATCAGCGGGAGGTACGAGCAGTACTTC
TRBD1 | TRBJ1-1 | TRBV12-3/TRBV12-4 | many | CASSRTGGTEAFF | TGTGCCAGCAGCAGGACAGGGGGCACTGAAGCTTTCTTT
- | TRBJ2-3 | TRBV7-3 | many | CASSLRPSGTDTQYF | TGTGCCAGCAGCTTAAGGCCCTCGGGCACAGATACGCAGTATTTT
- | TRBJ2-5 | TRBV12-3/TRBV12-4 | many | CASSPTLKETQYF | TGTGCCAGCAGTCCCACACTCAAAGAGACCCAGTACTTC
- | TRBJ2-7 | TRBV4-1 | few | CASSQEGAHPSYEQYF | TGCGCCAGCAGCCAAGAGGGAGCTCACCCCTCCTACGAGCAGTACTTC
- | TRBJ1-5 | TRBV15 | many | CATSRDLVGGGSNQPQHF | TGTGCCACCAGCAGAGATTTGGTCGGGGGTGGCAGCAATCAGCCCCAGCATTTT
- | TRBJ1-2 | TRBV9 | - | CASSPFLEDGYTF | TGTGCCAGCAGCCCATTTCTCGAAGATGGCTACACCTTC
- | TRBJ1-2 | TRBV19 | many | CASSMQTELNYGYTF | TGTGCCAGTAGCATGCAGACGGAACTCAACTATGGCTACACCTTC
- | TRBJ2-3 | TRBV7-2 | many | CASSAVISTDTQYF | TGTGCCAGCAGCGCCGTTATTAGCACAGATACGCAGTATTTT